The rows below give T cell receptor beta chains drawn from one sample of a study of T-cell reconstitution after alpha-beta-depleted transplantation in children. TCRdb re-called the PCR reads with MiXCR, one entry per CDR3 protein. The data show fewer than 700,000 distinct CDR3 sequences, with roughly 13% seen just once and over 2% held by the top ten. The sequencing here drew on PBMCs, mostly from graft donor cells, taken 360 days after TCRalphabeta/CD19-depleted stem cell transplant. Receptor source: a male patient aged 10 to 17 who had a stem cell transplant for acute myeloid leukemia, so the T cells may come from the graft donor. The CDR3 runs from the conserved cysteine through the conserved F or W. Each record gives: J gene, V gene, clone size, D gene, CDR3 length, CDR3 protein, CDR3 DNA. A D gene is named only where the DNA matches it firmly. Where a row states a size, it is once, few, many or the class of an expanded clone; other rows omit it.

>TRBJ2-1|TRBV10-3|few|TRBD2|14
CAISVRGGYNEQFF
TGTGCCATCAGTGTCCGCGGGGGATACAATGAGCAGTTCTTC
>TRBJ2-1|TRBV18|many|-|13
CASSEILSNEQFF
TGTGCCAGCTCAGAAATACTAAGCAATGAGCAGTTCTTC
>TRBJ2-7|TRBV7-9|many|TRBD1|17
CASSHGQGVPGDYEQYF
TGTGCCAGCAGCCATGGACAGGGAGTTCCTGGGGACTACGAGCAGTACTTC
>TRBJ2-1|TRBV2|few|-|15
CASRSGERPYNEQFF
TGTGCCAGCAGGTCCGGGGAGCGGCCCTACAATGAGCAGTTCTTC
>TRBJ2-7|TRBV20-1|many|-|14
CSAETGSGSYEQYF
TGCAGTGCTGAAACAGGGAGTGGGTCCTACGAGCAGTACTTC
>TRBJ2-1|TRBV6-2/TRBV6-3|-|TRBD2|17
CASSYGASGKTHNEQFF
TGTGCCAGCAGTTACGGGGCTAGCGGGAAAACACACAATGAGCAGTTCTTC
>TRBJ2-3|TRBV4-3|few|-|15
CASSQQFGGTDTQYF
TGCGCCAGCAGCCAGCAATTTGGCGGCACAGATACGCAGTATTTT
>TRBJ2-4|TRBV12-3/TRBV12-4|-|-|15
CASSFTGYAKNIQYF
TGTGCCAGCAGTTTCACCGGGTACGCCAAAAACATTCAGTACTTC
>TRBJ2-3|TRBV4-3|few|-|17
CASSQEGRQRATDTQYF
TGCGCCAGCAGCCAAGAAGGGCGGCAAAGGGCCACAGATACGCAGTATTTT
>TRBJ2-2|TRBV20-1|-|-|17
CSARDPFGGASTGELFF
TGCAGTGCTAGAGACCCCTTTGGCGGGGCGAGCACCGGGGAGCTGTTTTTT
>TRBJ2-5|TRBV20-1|-|-|13
CSVLVGPQETQYF
TGCAGTGTATTGGTCGGACCCCAAGAGACCCAGTACTTC
>TRBJ1-2|TRBV5-1|few|-|13
CASKMRGIDGYTF
TGCGCCAGCAAAATGCGGGGGATAGATGGCTACACCTTC